This T cell receptor beta chain was obtained from a study of T cells in tumors after PD-1 blockade. About the research overall: During anti-PD-1 treatment, some patients continued daily vismodegib 150 mg.

Germline V CDR1 and CDR2: LNHDA, SQIVND (reference sequence). The length of the CDR3 is 14 residues. V was clipped by 4 bases and J by 0 bases, with 10 bases between them. TCRdb's copy holds only in-frame clones and misses some; the assay was immunoSEQ multiplex PCR. The sample has about 12,000 clones, less than 65% seen once. The J gene is TRBJ2-7, the V gene TRBV19; D may be TRBD1 or TRBD2 (5 bases each). The sample was tumor tissue, taken before anti-PD-1 treatment. The receptor was derived from a human donor with basal cell carcinoma. CDR3 amino acids: CASSTVGGSYEQYF. In DNA, the CDR3 is TGTGCCAGTAGTACCGTTGGGGGCTCCTACGAGCAGTACTTC.